The 8 T cell receptor beta chains below all came from one sample that was sequenced in a study of beta chain features in type 1 diabetes. Study observations and caveats: Among patients with Type 1 diabetes, TCRB CDR3s were moderately but significantly shorter in every one of the four CD4+ subsets.

These TCRs' antigens remain unknown. As every portion of the isolated RNA was reverse transcribed, the sequencing read expressed TCRB transcripts. Data came from immunoSEQ multiplex PCR; TCRdb stores just in-frame clones and leaves some out. Of some 330,000 clones listed, 10% to 15% are singletons. The sample was naive CD4+ T cells from blood. All receptors derive from a woman aged 18-29 years with type 1 diabetes.

The DNA for the CDR3 is TGTGCCAGCAGCATGGACAGGGGGATAGGGCAGCCCCAGCATTTT. As protein: CASSMDRGIGQPQHF. The chain is built from TRBV7-9 and TRBJ1-5; 10 bases align to TRBD1. Trimming removed 5 bases from V and 7 bases from J; junction bases left unmatched: 8. This CDR3 region has 15 residues. Germline loops: CDR1 SEHNR, CDR2 FQNEAQ (reference sequence).

In this sample, this clone turned up a few times. This sequence joins TRBV11-2 and TRBJ2-4, with D maybe TRBD2 (5 bases). The V gene's germline CDR1 is SGHAT and CDR2 FQNNGV. Trimming shortened V by 3 bases and J by 7 bases, and 13 bases separated the two germline ends. This CDR3 has 14 residues. The CDR3 spells CASSFSEGSNIQYF. The CDR3 nucleotides read TGTGCCAGCAGCTTTAGCGAGGGTAGTAACATTCAGTACTTC.

The rearrangement uses TRBV7-8 and TRBJ1-1; D gene uncertain. Germline V gene lookup returns CDR1 SGHVS and CDR2 FQNEAQ. There are 16 residues in the CDR3. Trimming left V 0 bases short and J 0 bases short, with 11 bases between. The CDR3, as DNA: TGTGCCAGCAGCTTAGCGAGGGAGCACATGAACACTGAAGCTTTCTTT. It specifies CASSLAREHMNTEAFF.

This clone occurred a few times. This chain uses TRBV7-2 with TRBJ2-2, with 7 bases fitting TRBD2. This CDR3 has 14 amino acids. Germline V lookup: CDR1 SGHTA, CDR2 FQGNSA. Trimming cost V 4 bases and J 2 bases; bases outside gene matches: 1. The CDR3 region is CASSSGLNTGELFF. CDR3 nucleotides: TGTGCCAGCAGCTCGGGACTAAACACCGGGGAGCTGTTTTTT.

This clone was counted a few times. This chain connects TRBV4-3 to TRBJ2-3; D possibly corresponds to TRBD1 (5 bases). V lost 5 bases and J lost 3, with 9 bases in between. Germline V gene data show CDR1 as LGHNA and CDR2 as YSLEER. The CDR3 runs to 13 residues. This chain's CDR3 is CASSKAGTDTQYF. Here the CDR3 DNA reads TGCGCCAGCAGCAAGGCAGGGACAGATACGCAGTATTTT.

This clone has a handful of counts. This chain uses TRBV9 with TRBJ2-5, with D uncertain. Germline V gene lookup returns CDR1 SGDLS and CDR2 YYNGEE. This CDR3 has 13 residues. Trimming took off 3 bases at V and 7 bases at J, with 13 bases between the two ends. CDR3 sequence reads: CASSAQRRGTQYF. The CDR3 bases are TGTGCCAGCAGCGCTCAGAGAAGAGGGACCCAGTACTTC.

This clone was detected a few times. The J gene is TRBJ2-2, the V gene TRBV6-5; unclear D gene. The germline CDR1 and CDR2 sequences are MNHEY and SVGAGI. Trimming took 4 bases from V and 4 from J, leaving 4 bases between them. The CDR3 is made up of 12 amino acids. The CDR3 bases are TGTGCCAGCAGTTCTCTCACCGGGGAGCTGTTTTTT. It specifies CASSSLTGELFF.

This clone was detected only a few times. V and J are TRBV4-3 and TRBJ1-2, with D unclear. The germline V and J ends were trimmed by 4 bases and 8 bases, with 17 bases remaining between them. Looked up from germline, CDR1 is LGHNA and CDR2 is YSLEER. CDR3 length equals 14 residues. Written as DNA, the CDR3 is TGCGCCAGCAGCCCCATGGGCCAGGATGCGGGCTACACCTTC. It yields the protein CASSPMGQDAGYTF.